This T cell receptor beta chain is from a study of blood T cells in healthy people across ages. This CDR3 region has 13 residues. Germline V gives CDR1 SQVTM, CDR2 ANQGSEA. Trimming left V 6 bases short and J 0 bases short, with 12 bases between. PCR was performed a second time for 7 to 11 cycles using a sample-barcoded 5' primer and a J-beta primer mix. Each cDNA molecule received a tag from a template-switch adaptor that had 12 random nucleotides. TCRdb redid the calling of the 5' RACE reads with MiXCR, one entry per CDR3 protein. The sample comprises around 1,700,000 distinct CDR3 sequences, 28% of which are singletons, and 6.5% to 8.5% rests with the top ten.

This TCR came from a woman aged 25-40 years in good health. This chain joins TRBV29-1 and TRBJ2-7; weak D call: TRBD2 (5 bases). Sequenced material: blood. Written as DNA, the CDR3 is TGCAGCGTGGACTTGGGGAGCTCCTACGAGCAGTACTTC. It translates to CSVDLGSSYEQYF.